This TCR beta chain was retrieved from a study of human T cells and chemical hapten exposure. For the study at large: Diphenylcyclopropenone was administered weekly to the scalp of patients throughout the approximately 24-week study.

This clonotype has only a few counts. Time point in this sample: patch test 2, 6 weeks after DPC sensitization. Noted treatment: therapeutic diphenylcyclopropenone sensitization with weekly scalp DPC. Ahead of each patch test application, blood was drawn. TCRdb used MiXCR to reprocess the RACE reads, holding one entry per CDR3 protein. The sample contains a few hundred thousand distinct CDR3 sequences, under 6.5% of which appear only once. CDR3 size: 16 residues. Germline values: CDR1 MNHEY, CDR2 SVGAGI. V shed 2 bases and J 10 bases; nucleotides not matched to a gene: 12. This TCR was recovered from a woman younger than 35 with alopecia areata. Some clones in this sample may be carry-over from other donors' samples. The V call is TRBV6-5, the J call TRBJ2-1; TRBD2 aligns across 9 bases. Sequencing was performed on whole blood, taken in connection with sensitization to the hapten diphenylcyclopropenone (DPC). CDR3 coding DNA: TGTGCCAGCAGTTACAACTTCCTAGCGGGGACCCAGGAGCAGTTCTTC. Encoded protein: CASSYNFLAGTQEQFF.